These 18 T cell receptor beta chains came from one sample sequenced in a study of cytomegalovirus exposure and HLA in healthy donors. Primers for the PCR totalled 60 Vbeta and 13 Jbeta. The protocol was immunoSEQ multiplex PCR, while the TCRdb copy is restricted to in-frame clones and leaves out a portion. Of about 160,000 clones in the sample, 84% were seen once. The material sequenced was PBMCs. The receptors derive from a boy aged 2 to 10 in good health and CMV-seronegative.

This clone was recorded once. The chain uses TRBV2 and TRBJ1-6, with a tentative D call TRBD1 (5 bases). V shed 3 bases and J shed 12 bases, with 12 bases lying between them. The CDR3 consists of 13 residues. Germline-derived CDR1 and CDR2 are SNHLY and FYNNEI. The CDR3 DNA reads TGTGCCAGCAGTGACGGCAGGGAGGGACCCCTCCACTTT. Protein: CASSDGREGPLHF.

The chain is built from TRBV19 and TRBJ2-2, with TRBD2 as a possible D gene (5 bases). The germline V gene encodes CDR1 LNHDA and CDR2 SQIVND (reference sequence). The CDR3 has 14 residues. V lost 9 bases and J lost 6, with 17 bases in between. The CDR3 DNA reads TGTGCCAGCGCGTTCGGACTGTGGGCCGGGGAGCTGTTTTTT. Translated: CASAFGLWAGELFF.

In nucleotides, the CDR3 is TGTGCCAGCAGCCAAGATCGTAACACAGATACGCAGTATTTT. Protein: CASSQDRNTDTQYF. This chain links TRBV4-2 with TRBJ2-3; no clear D gene. This CDR3 spans 14 amino acids. From germline, CDR1 is LGHNA and CDR2 YNFKEQ. The ends were cut back, 0 bases at V and 2 bases at J, with 6 bases in the middle.

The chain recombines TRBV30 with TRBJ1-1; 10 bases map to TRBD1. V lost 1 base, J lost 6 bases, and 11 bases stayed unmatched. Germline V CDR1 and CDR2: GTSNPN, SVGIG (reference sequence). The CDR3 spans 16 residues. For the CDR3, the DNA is TGTGCCTGGAGTGATCCCCAGACAGGGGGCATCTCTGAAGCTTTCTTT. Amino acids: CAWSDPQTGGISEAFF.

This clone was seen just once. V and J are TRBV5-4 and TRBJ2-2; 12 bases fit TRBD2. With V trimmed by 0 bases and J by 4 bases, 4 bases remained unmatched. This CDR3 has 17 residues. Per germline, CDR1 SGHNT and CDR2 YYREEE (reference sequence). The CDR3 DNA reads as TGTGCCAGCAGCTTGGCCCGGACTAGCGGGGCCACCGGGGAGCTGTTTTTT. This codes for CASSLARTSGATGELFF.

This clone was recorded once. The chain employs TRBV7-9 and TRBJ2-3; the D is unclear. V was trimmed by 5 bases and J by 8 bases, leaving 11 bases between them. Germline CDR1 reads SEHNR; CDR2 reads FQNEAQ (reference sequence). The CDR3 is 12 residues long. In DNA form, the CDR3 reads TGTGCCAGCAGCCCTATCTCGCGTACGCAGTATTTT. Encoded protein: CASSPISRTQYF.

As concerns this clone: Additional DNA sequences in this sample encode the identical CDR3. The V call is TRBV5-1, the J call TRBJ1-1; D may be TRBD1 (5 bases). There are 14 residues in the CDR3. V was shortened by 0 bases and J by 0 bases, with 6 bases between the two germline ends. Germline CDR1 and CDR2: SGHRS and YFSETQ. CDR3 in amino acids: CASSLGQMNTEAFF. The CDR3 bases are TGCGCCAGCAGCTTGGGACAGATGAACACTGAAGCTTTCTTT.

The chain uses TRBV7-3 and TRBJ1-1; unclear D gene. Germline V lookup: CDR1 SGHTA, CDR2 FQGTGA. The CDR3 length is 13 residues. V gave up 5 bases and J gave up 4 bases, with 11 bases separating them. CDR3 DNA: TGTGCCAGCAGCCTTACGTTGAGCACTGAAGCTTTCTTT. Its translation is CASSLTLSTEAFF. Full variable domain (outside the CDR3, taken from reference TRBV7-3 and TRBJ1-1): GAGVSQTPSNKVTEKGKYVELRCDPISGHTALYWYRQSLGQGPEFLIYFQGTGAADDSGLPNDRFFAVRPEGSVSTLKIQRTERGDSAVYLCASSLTLSTEAFFGQGTRLTVV.

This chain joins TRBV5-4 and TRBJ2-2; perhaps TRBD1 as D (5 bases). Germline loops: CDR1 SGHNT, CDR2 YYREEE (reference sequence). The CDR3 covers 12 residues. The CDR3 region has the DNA TGTGCTCTAACAGGTTACACCGGGGAGCTGTTTTTT. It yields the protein CALTGYTGELFF.

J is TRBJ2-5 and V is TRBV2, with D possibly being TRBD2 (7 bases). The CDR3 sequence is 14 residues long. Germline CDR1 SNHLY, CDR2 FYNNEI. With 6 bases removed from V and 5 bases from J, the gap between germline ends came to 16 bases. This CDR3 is CASRGDGGLETQYF. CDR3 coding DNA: TGTGCCAGCAGGGGGGACGGGGGGCTGGAGACCCAGTACTTC.

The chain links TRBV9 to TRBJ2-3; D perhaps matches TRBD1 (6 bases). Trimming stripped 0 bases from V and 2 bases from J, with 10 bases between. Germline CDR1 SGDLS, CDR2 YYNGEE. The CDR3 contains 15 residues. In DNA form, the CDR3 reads TGTGCCAGCAGCGTAGGGGGGACAATCACAGATACGCAGTATTTT. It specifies CASSVGGTITDTQYF.

The CDR3 DNA reads TGTGCCAGCAGTGGAGGGACAGTCTTCTATAATTCACCCCTCCACTTT. This encodes CASSGGTVFYNSPLHF. The chain combines TRBV6-1 with TRBJ1-6; 7 bases line up with TRBD1. The CDR3 is made up of 16 amino acids. V lost 4 bases, J lost 3 bases, and 6 bases stayed unmatched. CDR1 MNHNS and CDR2 SASEGT come from the germline V gene.

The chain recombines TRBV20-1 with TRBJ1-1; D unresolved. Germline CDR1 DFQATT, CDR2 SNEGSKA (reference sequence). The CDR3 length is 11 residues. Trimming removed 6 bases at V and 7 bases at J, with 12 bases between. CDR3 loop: CSAQKRSEAFF. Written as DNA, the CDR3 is TGCAGTGCCCAGAAGAGGAGTGAAGCTTTCTTT.

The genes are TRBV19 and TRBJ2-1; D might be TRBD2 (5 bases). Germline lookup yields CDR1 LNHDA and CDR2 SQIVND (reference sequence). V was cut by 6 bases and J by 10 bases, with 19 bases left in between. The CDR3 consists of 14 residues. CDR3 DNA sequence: TGTGCCAGTAGCGTCCTATCGACTACCCACGAGCAGTTCTTC. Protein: CASSVLSTTHEQFF.

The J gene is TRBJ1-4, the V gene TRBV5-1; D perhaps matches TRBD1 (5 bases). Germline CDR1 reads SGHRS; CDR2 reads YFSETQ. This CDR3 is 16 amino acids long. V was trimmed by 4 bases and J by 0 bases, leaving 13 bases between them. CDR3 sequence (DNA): TGCGCCAGCAGCCTGGGACTGACTACAACTAATGAAAAACTGTTTTTT. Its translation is CASSLGLTTTNEKLFF.

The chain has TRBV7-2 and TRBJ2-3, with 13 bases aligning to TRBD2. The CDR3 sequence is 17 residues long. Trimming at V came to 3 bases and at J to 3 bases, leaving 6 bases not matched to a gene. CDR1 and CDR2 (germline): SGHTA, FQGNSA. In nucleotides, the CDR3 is TGTGCCAGCAGCTTGGACCCGGGACTAGCGGGAACAGATACGCAGTATTTT. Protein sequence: CASSLDPGLAGTDTQYF. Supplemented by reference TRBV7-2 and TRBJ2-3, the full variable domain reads GAGVSQSPSNKVTEKGKDVELRCDPISGHTALYWYRQSLGQGLEFLIYFQGNSAPDKSGLPSDRFSAERTGGSVSTLTIQRTQQEDSAVYLCASSLDPGLAGTDTQYFGPGTRLTVL.

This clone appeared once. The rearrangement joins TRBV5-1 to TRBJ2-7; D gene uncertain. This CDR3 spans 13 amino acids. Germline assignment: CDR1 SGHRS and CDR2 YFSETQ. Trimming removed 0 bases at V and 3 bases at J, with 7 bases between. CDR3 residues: CASSLDNGYEQYF. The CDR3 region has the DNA TGCGCCAGCAGCTTGGATAACGGCTACGAGCAGTACTTC. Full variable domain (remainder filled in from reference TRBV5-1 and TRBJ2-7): KAGVTQTPRYLIKTRGQQVTLSCSPISGHRSVSWYQQTPGQGLQFLFEYFSETQRNKGNFPGRFSGRQFSNSRSEMNVSTLELGDSALYLCASSLDNGYEQYFGPGTRLTVT.

This chain's CDR3 is CASSPRLAGKVHEQYF. DNA for the CDR3: TGTGCCAGCAGCCCCAGATTGGCAGGGAAGGTACACGAGCAGTACTTC. The chain combines TRBV5-6 with TRBJ2-7; D is perhaps TRBD1 (5 bases). Trimming pared 4 bases from V and 5 bases from J, leaving 22 bases between. The CDR3 totals 16 residues. The V gene's germline CDR1 is SGHDT and CDR2 YYEEEE.